These T cell receptor beta chains were read from a single sample in a study of control samples from healthy donors and cancer patients. The repertoire was sequenced with immunoSEQ multiplex PCR; TCRdb's copy has only in-frame clones and lacks some. The table includes 97,000 or so clones, roughly 94% detected once. The specimen sequenced was blood. The receptors derive from a woman between 18 and 30 years old in good health. The CDR3 runs from the conserved cysteine through the conserved F or W. The D gene is left open where the match is weak. Where a row states a size, it is once, few, many or the class of an expanded clone; other rows omit it.

TRBJ2-7	TRBD1	NA	TRBV6-5	CASSYGKDRPSYEQYF	TGTGCCAGCAGTTACGGGAAGGACAGGCCCTCCTACGAGCAGTACTTC
TRBJ1-3	NA	NA	TRBV27	CASSRVGGNTIYF	TGTGCCAGCAGTCGGGTGGGTGGAAACACCATATATTTT
TRBJ2-4	TRBD1	NA	TRBV7-2	CASSLVATPGQKKNIQYF	TGTGCCAGCAGCTTAGTAGCAACCCCGGGACAGAAAAAAAACATTCAGTACTTC
TRBJ2-1	NA	NA	TRBV7-9	CASSFRGGLEEEQFF	TGTGCCAGCAGCTTCCGAGGGGGGCTTGAGGAGGAGCAGTTCTTC
TRBJ2-7	TRBD1	NA	TRBV5-6	CASSDPGTGGGYYYEQYF	TGTGCCAGCAGCGATCCCGGGACAGGGGGCGGCTACTACTACGAGCAGTACTTC
TRBJ1-1	TRBD1	NA	TRBV9	CASSPRQGGEAFF	TGTGCCAGCAGCCCCCGACAGGGTGGTGAAGCTTTCTTT
TRBJ1-1	NA	NA	TRBV6-5	CASSPLGENTEAFF	TGTGCCAGCAGTCCTTTGGGGGAGAACACTGAAGCTTTCTTT
TRBJ2-6	NA	once	TRBV29-1	CNVDSGANVLTF	TGCAACGTAGACTCTGGGGCCAACGTCCTGACTTTC
TRBJ1-1	TRBD1	NA	TRBV29-1	CSVVWEDREMNTEAFF	TGCAGCGTTGTTTGGGAAGACAGGGAGATGAACACTGAAGCTTTCTTT
TRBJ1-4	NA	once	TRBV27	CASSYGMTSHQLFF	TGTGCCAGCTCTTACGGTATGACCAGCCACCAACTGTTTTTT
TRBJ2-4	NA	NA	TRBV6-4	CARAVGVAKNIQYF	TGTGCCAGGGCGGTGGGGGTGGCCAAAAACATTCAGTACTTC
TRBJ2-2	NA	NA	TRBV6-5	CASSTGTFLAGELFF	TGTGCCAGCAGTACCGGGACATTCCTGGCCGGGGAGCTGTTTTTT
TRBJ2-1	TRBD2	NA	TRBV6-2/TRBV6-3	CASSPLGALAVYNEQFF	TGTGCCAGCAGCCCTCTCGGGGCACTAGCGGTCTACAATGAGCAGTTCTTC
TRBJ1-5	NA	NA	TRBV5-6	CASSLRGGNQPQHF	TGTGCCAGCAGCCTCAGGGGAGGCAATCAGCCCCAGCATTTT
TRBJ1-6	TRBD1	NA	TRBV4-2	CASSQDRRLDRVLSPLHF	TGTGCCAGCAGCCAAGATCGTCGACTCGACAGGGTACTTTCACCCCTCCACTTT
TRBJ2-7	TRBD1	NA	TRBV15	CATSRAGQGASYEQYF	TGTGCCACCAGCAGAGCCGGACAGGGGGCCTCATACGAGCAGTACTTC
TRBJ2-5	TRBD2	NA	TRBV10-3	CAIKTSGEETQYF	TGTGCCATCAAGACTAGCGGGGAAGAGACCCAGTACTTC
TRBJ1-1	TRBD1	NA	TRBV6-5	CASGARGDTEAFF	TGTGCCAGCGGAGCCAGGGGGGACACTGAAGCTTTCTTT
TRBJ1-1	TRBD1	NA	TRBV6-5	CASSPHGQGSEDFF	TGTGCCAGCAGCCCCCACGGACAGGGGTCCGAGGATTTCTTT
TRBJ2-1	TRBD2	once	TRBV11-3	CASSLGPGLQQFF	TGTGCCAGCAGCTTGGGACCGGGACTACAGCAGTTCTTC
TRBJ2-2	TRBD1	NA	TRBV6-5	CASRRDRVSTGELFF	TGTGCCAGCAGACGGGACAGGGTTTCCACCGGGGAGCTGTTTTTT
TRBJ2-3	NA	NA	TRBV6-5	CASRVASTDTQYF	TGTGCCAGCAGGGTGGCTAGCACAGATACGCAGTATTTT
TRBJ1-2	TRBD1	NA	TRBV25-1	CASSETGTGGNYGYTF	TGTGCCAGCAGTGAGACTGGGACAGGGGGCAACTATGGCTACACCTTC
TRBJ1-6	NA	NA	TRBV18	CASSPGVSPLHF	TGTGCCAGCTCACCAGGGGTTTCACCCCTCCACTTT
TRBJ1-4	TRBD1	NA	TRBV15	CATSRDRGRLFF	TGTGCCACCAGCAGAGACAGGGGGCGACTGTTTTTT
TRBJ1-2	NA	NA	TRBV19	CASIDSPSAVSYTF	TGTGCCAGTATAGACAGCCCCTCTGCGGTGAGCTACACCTTC
TRBJ1-1	TRBD1	NA	TRBV9	CASSIEQGGGEAFF	TGTGCCAGCAGCATCGAACAGGGGGGCGGTGAAGCTTTCTTT
TRBJ2-2	NA	NA	TRBV27	CASSLSRTGELFF	TGTGCCAGCAGTTTATCCAGGACCGGGGAGCTGTTTTTT
TRBJ1-5	TRBD1	NA	TRBV2	CASTWTGGRPQHF	TGTGCCAGCACCTGGACAGGCGGGAGACCCCAGCATTTT
TRBJ1-1	TRBD1	NA	TRBV4-2	CASSTRNRDRVSEAFF	TGTGCCAGCAGCACGCGCAATAGGGACAGAGTCTCTGAAGCTTTCTTT
TRBJ1-5	NA	few	TRBV12-5	CASGLVASSGLNQPQHF	TGTGCTAGTGGTTTGGTGGCGAGTTCGGGGCTTAATCAGCCCCAGCATTTT
TRBJ2-7	TRBD2	few	TRBV5-1	CASSAGLAGIISYEQYF	TGCGCCAGCAGCGCGGGACTAGCGGGAATTATCTCCTACGAGCAGTACTTC
TRBJ2-1	NA	NA	TRBV5-1	CASSLDPNGAYNEQFF	TGCGCCAGCAGCTTGGACCCCAACGGGGCATACAATGAGCAGTTCTTC
TRBJ1-3	NA	NA	TRBV10-1	CASSPGGTGNTIYF	TGCGCCAGCAGTCCGGGGGGCACTGGAAACACCATATATTTT
TRBJ2-1	TRBD2	NA	TRBV5-1	CASSLVPTSGGAVSYNEQFF	TGCGCCAGCAGCTTGGTGCCGACTAGCGGGGGGGCCGTTTCCTACAATGAGCAGTTCTTC
TRBJ1-1	NA	NA	TRBV19	CASSLKVMNTEAFF	TGTGCCAGTAGTTTAAAAGTGATGAACACTGAAGCTTTCTTT
TRBJ2-6	NA	once	TRBV13	CASSAEGRVGSGANVLTF	TGTGCCAGCAGCGCGGAGGGCAGGGTGGGCTCTGGGGCCAACGTCCTGACTTTC
TRBJ1-4	NA	NA	TRBV5-1	CASTRTGEKLFF	TGCGCCAGCACCCGGACTGGTGAAAAACTGTTTTTT
TRBJ2-5	TRBD1	NA	TRBV18	CASSPPSGQGEETQYF	TGTGCCAGCTCACCGCCGAGTGGACAGGGAGAAGAGACCCAGTACTTC
TRBJ2-2	TRBD2	NA	TRBV4-3	CASSQYSGRASGELFF	TGCGCCAGCAGCCAATACAGCGGGAGGGCCTCCGGGGAGCTGTTTTTT
TRBJ2-5	NA	NA	TRBV28	CATLSEHLGETQYF	TGTGCCACCCTTTCGGAGCACTTGGGAGAGACCCAGTACTTC
TRBJ1-3	NA	NA	TRBV10-3	CAISEGNTIYF	TGTGCCATCAGTGAAGGGAACACCATATATTTT